A single sample gave rise to the 3 T cell receptor beta chains below, sequenced in a study of blood T cell repertoires in COVID-19. The method was immunoSEQ multiplex PCR; TCRdb's version includes in-frame clones alone and lacks a portion of them. Here the sample spans roughly 340,000 clones, more than 75% being singletons. The material sequenced was peripheral blood. The receptors derive from a woman aged 18-35 years who had recovered from COVID-19.

The CDR3 spells CASSQDQLAYNEQFF. CDR3 bases: TGCGCCAGCAGCCAAGACCAACTAGCTTACAATGAGCAGTTCTTC. This chain connects TRBV4-1 to TRBJ2-1; maybe TRBD2 (6 bases). The CDR3 has 15 amino acids. V lost 0 bases, J lost 4 bases, and 10 bases lay in between. Germline V gene lookup returns CDR1 MGHRA and CDR2 YSYEKL.

The chain carries TRBV19 and TRBJ1-3, with TRBD1 as a possible D gene (5 bases). Germline V gene lookup returns CDR1 LNHDA and CDR2 SQIVND (reference sequence). Trimming removed 9 bases from V and 0 bases from J, with 18 bases in between. CDR3 size: 16 residues. The CDR3 spells CASNDGTGDSGNTIYF. For the CDR3, the DNA is TGTGCCAGCAACGATGGGACGGGAGACTCTGGAAACACCATATATTTT.

The J gene is TRBJ2-2, the V gene TRBV2; TRBD2 aligns across 12 bases. Germline CDR1 reads SNHLY; CDR2 reads FYNNEI. The ends lost 8 bases at V and 8 bases at J; junction bases unmatched: 3. CDR3 size: 13 residues. CDR3 nucleotides: TGTGCCAGCCGTACTAGCGGGAGGGGGGAGCTGTTTTTT. Protein sequence: CASRTSGRGELFF.